This T cell receptor beta chain originates from a study of control samples from healthy donors and cancer patients (TCRdb year 2020). To prepare the library, the immunoSEQ multiplex PCR assay was applied. The clones in this table, taken by TCRdb from immuneACCESS, are in-frame only. Not every clone is retained; where verified, under half of the shortfall comes from an unresolved V gene, and the cause of the rest is unknown. This sample lists about 96,000 clones; about 92% were detected once. The ten most abundant clones make up approximately 7.6% of the sample. Note on this clone: Its antigen target is currently unknown. No much larger clone is present one base from it, and per-base qualities are unavailable.

Sequencing used blood. The origin of this receptor is a young man in good health.

The CDR3 protein sequence reads: CASSSPGTSGRGEQFF. The nucleotide sequence is TGTGCCAGCAGCTCCCCCGGGACTAGCGGGAGAGGTGAGCAGTTCTTC. Rearrangement joined TRBV7-2 to TRBJ2-1; 14 bases in the middle match TRBD2. V is pruned by 4 bases and J by 9 bases, leaving 8 bases of the junction without a gene match. Including cysteine and phenylalanine, the CDR3 has 16 amino acids. Only the CDR3 portion is preserved as DNA: 48 bases, with reading frame beginning at the first base. The germline V gene specifies SGHTA as CDR1 and FQGNSA as CDR2.